This entry describes one TCR beta chain. This entry comes from a study of T cells in Graves' hyperthyroidism and ophthalmopathy. TCR beta CDR3 region amplification was performed from RNA transcripts. The HTBI primer set drove a first-round RT-PCR of the TCR CDR3. TCRdb called the multiplex PCR reads again in MiXCR, with one record for every CDR3 protein. The table has approximately 600,000 distinct CDR3 sequences, around 21% seen once; the top ten hold around a third. The CDR3 totals 13 residues. Germline values: CDR1 SGHRS, CDR2 YFSETQ. Trimming stripped 0 bases from V and 4 bases from J, with 7 bases between.

Specimen: blood. The rearrangement links TRBV5-1 to TRBJ1-2; D remains ambiguous. This receptor was taken from a man between 25 and 39 years old with Graves' ophthalmopathy. Here the CDR3 reads CASSLDSIYGYTF. Written as DNA, the CDR3 is TGCGCCAGCAGCTTGGACAGTATCTATGGCTACACCTTC.